The 14 T cell receptor beta chains below all came from one sample that was sequenced in a study of blood T cells in healthy people across ages. PCR was performed a second time for about 7 to 11 cycles using a sample-barcoded 5' primer and a J-beta primer mix. Using its own MiXCR run on the 5' RACE reads, TCRdb lists one record per CDR3 protein. The sample holds approximately 780,000 distinct CDR3 sequences, 25% to 30% seen once. Separately, the same data were catalogued under a study of T cells of mothers and their children.

The sequenced sample was blood. These receptors all stem from a boy between 5 and 17 years old in good health.

The chain recombines TRBV27 with TRBJ2-1; 7 bases line up with TRBD1. Trimming at V came to 9 bases and at J to 4 bases, leaving 6 bases not matched to a gene. Germline values: CDR1 MNHEY, CDR2 SMNVEV (reference sequence). This CDR3 is built from 13 residues. The CDR3 DNA is TGTGCCAGTTCCACGGGACAGTACAATGAGCAGTTCTTC. Translating it yields CASSTGQYNEQFF.

This clonotype has just a few counts. This chain uses TRBV12-3 or TRBV12-4 with TRBJ2-2; the match to TRBD1 covers 7 bases. V trimming: 6 bases; J trimming: 1 base; junction bases outside the gene matches: 5. CDR3 size: 15 residues. In DNA, the CDR3 is TGTGCCAGCAGCCATGACAGGGTGAACACCGGGGAGCTGTTTTTT. Translating gives CASSHDRVNTGELFF.

This chain connects TRBV7-6 to TRBJ1-3; 8 nucleotides line up with TRBD1. Germline V gene lookup returns CDR1 SGHVS and CDR2 FNYEAQ. The V gene end was trimmed by 6 bases and the J gene end by 3 bases; junction bases not matched to a gene: 4. The CDR3 consists of 14 residues. The chain's CDR3 is CASSTGGSGNTIYF. In nucleotides, the CDR3 is TGTGCCAGCAGTACAGGGGGTAGTGGAAACACCATATATTTT.

In this sample, this clonotype turned up many times. The chain has TRBV29-1 and TRBJ2-7; 7 bases map to TRBD1. In germline, CDR1 is SQVTM, CDR2 ANQGSEA. Trimming cost V 4 bases and J 3 bases; bases outside gene matches: 3. This CDR3 comprises 12 residues. CDR3 amino acids: CSVGQGGYEQYF. In DNA, the CDR3 is TGCAGCGTTGGACAGGGCGGCTACGAGCAGTACTTC.

The chain combines TRBV20-1 with TRBJ1-5; no clear D gene. The length of the CDR3 is 14 residues. The germline V gene has CDR1 DFQATT and CDR2 SNEGSKA (reference sequence). Trimming stripped 4 bases from V and 2 bases from J, with 12 bases between. This CDR3 is CSATKEGGNQPQHF. The CDR3 DNA reads as TGCAGTGCTACCAAGGAAGGTGGCAATCAGCCCCAGCATTTT.

This chain connects TRBV3-1 to TRBJ2-3, with a possible D match to TRBD2 (6 bases). CDR3 length: 15 residues. The ends were cut back, 4 bases at V and 3 bases at J, with 14 bases in the middle. The V gene's germline CDR1 is LGHDT and CDR2 YNNKEL (reference sequence). In DNA form, the CDR3 reads TGTGCCAGCAGCCCGATCGGGGCGGGGACAGATACGCAGTATTTT. Residues: CASSPIGAGTDTQYF.

The chain uses TRBV27 and TRBJ2-5, with TRBD1 as a possible D gene (5 bases). V lost 4 bases and J lost 5, with 11 bases in between. Germline V gene lookup returns CDR1 MNHEY and CDR2 SMNVEV (reference sequence). CDR3 length equals 13 residues. DNA of the CDR3: TGTGCCAGCAGTTACGCAGGGATCGAGACCCAGTACTTC. It translates to CASSYAGIETQYF.

As regards this clonotype: Lacking the conserved final phenylalanine or tryptophan, this CDR3 likely reflects a read error. This chain links TRBV5-1 with TRBJ2-3, with TRBD2 matching over 7 bases. Germline CDR1 reads SGHRS; CDR2 reads YFSETQ. After removal of 5 bases from V and 0 bases from J, the junction contained 0 bases not matched to a gene. The CDR3 covers 13 residues. CDR3 loop: CASSSGSTDTQYL. The CDR3 bases are TGCGCCAGCAGTAGCGGGAGCACAGATACGCAGTATCTT.

The chain has TRBV5-1 and TRBJ2-7; 10 bases agree with TRBD2. The CDR3 covers 18 residues. The germline CDR1 and CDR2 sequences are SGHRS and YFSETQ. V dropped 2 bases and J dropped 4; count of bases not matched to a gene: 15. CDR3 coding DNA: TGCGCCAGCAGCTTTGGACTAGCGGCGACACCGGGGGTTTACGAGCAGTACTTC. It yields the protein CASSFGLAATPGVYEQYF. Complete variable domain (other parts from reference TRBV5-1 and TRBJ2-7): KAGVTQTPRYLIKTRGQQVTLSCSPISGHRSVSWYQQTPGQGLQFLFEYFSETQRNKGNFPGRFSGRQFSNSRSEMNVSTLELGDSALYLCASSFGLAATPGVYEQYFGPGTRLTVT.

A few counts support this clonotype. The chain joins TRBV5-1 to TRBJ2-4; 15 positions match TRBD2. The CDR3 is made up of 16 amino acids. The germline gives CDR1 SGHRS, CDR2 YFSETQ. V was clipped by 3 bases and J by 7 bases; unmatched bases: 5. In nucleotides, the CDR3 is TGCGCCAGCAGCTCAGCCGGGACTAGCGGGGGGAACATTCAGTACTTC. Protein product: CASSSAGTSGGNIQYF.

The J gene is TRBJ1-5, the V gene TRBV11-2, with 11 bases identical to TRBD1. Germline CDR1 reads SGHAT; CDR2 reads FQNNGV. The length of the CDR3 is 14 residues. Germline trimming cut 5 bases from V and 7 bases from J; bases unmatched to any gene: 4. This chain's CDR3 is CASSRTGGRQPQHF. CDR3 nucleotide sequence: TGTGCCAGCAGCCGGACAGGGGGCAGGCAGCCCCAGCATTTT.

This clonotype was seen at least ten times. The chain carries TRBV3-1 and TRBJ2-5, with 12 bases identical to TRBD2. This CDR3 is built from 15 residues. Germline-derived CDR1 and CDR2 are LGHDT and YNNKEL (reference sequence). J was trimmed by 3 bases and V by 6 bases; bases with no gene match: 5. CDR3 sequence: CASSLRLAGEETQYF. The CDR3 bases are TGTGCCAGCAGTCTCCGACTAGCGGGGGAAGAGACCCAGTACTTC.

The rearrangement joins TRBV7-2 to TRBJ2-5, with TRBD2 identical over 11 bases. CDR3 length equals 14 residues. CDR1 and CDR2 from the germline V gene are SGHTA and FQGNSA. With V trimmed by 5 bases and J by 6 bases, 5 bases remained unmatched. CDR3 sequence reads: CASSELAGAKTQYF. CDR3 coding DNA: TGTGCCAGCAGCGAACTAGCGGGGGCTAAGACCCAGTACTTC.

V and J are TRBV2 and TRBJ2-2, with TRBD1 matching 9 bases. The J segment lost 5 bases and the V segment lost 6 bases, leaving 7 bases of the junction unmatched. Germline CDR1 and CDR2: SNHLY and FYNNEI. The CDR3 loop spans 15 amino acids. The CDR3 DNA sequence: TGTGCCAGCAGGACCGGGACAGGGAGAACCGGGGAGCTGTTTTTT. It yields the protein CASRTGTGRTGELFF.